These T cell receptor beta chains were read from a single sample in a study of T cell changes during pregnancy in multiple sclerosis. Here immunoSEQ multiplex PCR was the method, and the copy in TCRdb shows in-frame clones only, minus some. The profile covers some 60,000 clones, with approximately 89% appearing a single time and approximately 1.7% taken by the ten largest. The sample in question was peripheral blood, obtained after pregnancy. These receptors were obtained from a female donor with multiple sclerosis, enrolled in a pregnancy study. Both conserved end residues are part of each CDR3. Each record gives: D gene, V gene, clone size, CDR3 length, J gene, CDR3 DNA, CDR3 protein. A D gene is named only where the DNA matches it firmly. Size values are once, few and many counts, or a class for expanded clones, and some rows have none.

>TRBD2|TRBV6-1|few|15|TRBJ2-1
TGTGCCAGCAGTGATGGCGGGGGGGAGTACAATGAGCAGTTCTTC
CASSDGGGEYNEQFF
>.|TRBV10-3|.|15|TRBJ1-2
TGTGCCATCAGTGAGGTTCAGGGGCTGAGCTATGGCTACACCTTC
CAISEVQGLSYGYTF
>.|TRBV27|.|12|TRBJ2-7
TGTGCCAGCAGTCCCTCCCGAGGGGAGCAGTACTTC
CASSPSRGEQYF
>.|TRBV7-2|once|15|TRBJ2-2
TGTGCCAGCAGCGCTAGTAGTGGGGCCGACGGGGAGCTGTTTTTT
CASSASSGADGELFF
>TRBD1|TRBV28|.|15|TRBJ1-5
TGTGCCAGCATTCCGGGACAGGCTATCAATCAGCCCCAGCATTTT
CASIPGQAINQPQHF
>.|TRBV7-9|.|15|TRBJ2-1
TGTGCCAGCAGTTCTAGCCCGCCCGGGGACAATGAGCAGTTCTTC
CASSSSPPGDNEQFF
>TRBD2|TRBV5-4|.|17|TRBJ2-2
TGTGCCAGCAGCCAGGGGCACGGGGGGGGGCCAACCGGGGAGCTGTTTTTT
CASSQGHGGGPTGELFF
>TRBD1|TRBV27|.|11|TRBJ2-7
TGTGCCAGCCACAGGGGCCCCGAGCAGTACTTC
CASHRGPEQYF
>TRBD1|TRBV27|.|14|TRBJ1-1
TGTGCCAGCAGTTTCACAGGGGGCTACACTGAAGCTTTCTTT
CASSFTGGYTEAFF
>.|TRBV27|.|14|TRBJ2-7
TGTGCCAGCAGTTTAGGAGGGGGCGACTACGAGCAGTACTTC
CASSLGGGDYEQYF
>TRBD2|TRBV7-3|.|17|TRBJ2-3
TGTGCCAGCAGCTTAAGGCTAGCGGGGGCCTCCACAGATACGCAGTATTTT
CASSLRLAGASTDTQYF
>.|TRBV4-3|.|18|TRBJ2-5
TGCGCCAGCAGCCAAGAACGATTAGGGACATGGTACCAAGAGACCCAGTACTTC
CASSQERLGTWYQETQYF
>TRBD2|TRBV4-1|.|16|TRBJ2-1
TGCGCCAGCAGGGTGGCGCTAGCGGGGGTTTGGAGTGAGCAGTTCTTC
CASRVALAGVWSEQFF
>.|TRBV5-5|.|18|TRBJ2-7
TGTGCCAGCACCCCTTTTGAGGACGGCGGCTTGAGAGGGTACGAGCAGTACTTC
CASTPFEDGGLRGYEQYF
>.|TRBV30|.|13|TRBJ1-1
TGTGCCTGGAGTGTACAAGAGGGCACTGAAGCTTTCTTT
CAWSVQEGTEAFF
>.|TRBV18|.|15|TRBJ1-6
TGTGCCAGCTCACTAAAGCGAGAGAATAATTCACCCCTCCACTTT
CASSLKRENNSPLHF
>.|TRBV27|.|14|TRBJ1-3
TGTGCCAGCAAGGACTACGCCTCTGGAAACACCATATATTTT
CASKDYASGNTIYF
>.|TRBV7-2|.|16|TRBJ2-3
TGTGCCAGCAGCTGGAGACTAGTGGTGGATGCAGATACGCAGTATTTT
CASSWRLVVDADTQYF
>.|TRBV19|.|15|TRBJ1-1
TGTGCCAGTAGTAGGGGGGGTATATACAACACTGAAGCTTTCTTT
CASSRGGIYNTEAFF
>.|TRBV15|.|12|TRBJ1-2
TGTGCCACCAGCAGAGACAGCTATGGCTACACCTTC
CATSRDSYGYTF
>TRBD1|TRBV5-1|.|15|TRBJ1-1
TGCGCCAGCAGCTTGGGACAGGGGGAGAACACTGAAGCTTTCTTT
CASSLGQGENTEAFF
>.|TRBV9|.|14|TRBJ1-1
TGTGCCAGCAGCGTAGCAACTTCGGGCACTGAAGCTTTCTTT
CASSVATSGTEAFF
>.|TRBV6-5|.|15|TRBJ2-7
TGTGCCAGCAGTTACTCGTCTAGCGACACCTACGAGCAGTACTTC
CASSYSSSDTYEQYF
>TRBD1|TRBV5-1|few|13|TRBJ2-4
TGCGCCAGCAGCTTGGGCTTCGGTGACAGGGCGTACTTC
CASSLGFGDRAYF
>.|TRBV18|.|14|TRBJ2-2
TGTGCCAGCTCACCACCTACAGGGACCGGGGAGCTGTTTTTT
CASSPPTGTGELFF
>.|TRBV2|.|17|TRBJ2-7
TGTGCCAGCACCCAGGGGAGCGGCAGGCTTTTCTCCTACGAGCAGTACTTC
CASTQGSGRLFSYEQYF
>TRBD2|TRBV5-1|.|16|TRBJ2-3
TGCGCCAGCAGCCCGGGTAGCGGGGGGCCACCAGATACGCAGTATTTT
CASSPGSGGPPDTQYF
>.|TRBV18|once|15|TRBJ1-1
TGTGCCAGCCATCGGGGGGGACATATGAACACTGAAGCTTTCTTT
CASHRGGHMNTEAFF
>.|TRBV6-1|few|15|TRBJ2-1
TGTGCCAGCAGTGAGAGGGAAAGCTCCTACAATGAGCAGTTCTTC
CASSERESSYNEQFF
>.|TRBV18|.|17|TRBJ1-2
TGTGCCAGCTCACCGACTAATGCCCATCAAGCTAACTATGGCTACACCTTC
CASSPTNAHQANYGYTF
>.|TRBV18|.|16|TRBJ1-3
TGTGCCAGCTCACCCCCATCTCTGAGCTCTGGAAACACCATATATTTT
CASSPPSLSSGNTIYF
>.|TRBV4-1|few|15|TRBJ2-7
TGCGCCAGCAGCCAAGATCAGGCACTAGTTGCCGAGCAGTACTTC
CASSQDQALVAEQYF
>TRBD2|TRBV2|.|17|TRBJ2-3
TGTGCCAGCACTCGATGGGGGGGAGAAAGAGGGCGAGATACGCAGTATTTT
CASTRWGGERGRDTQYF
>.|TRBV29-1|.|14|TRBJ1-2
TGCAGCGTTACCTCGGCGACGGAGGGCTATGGCTACACCTTC
CSVTSATEGYGYTF
>TRBD1|TRBV10-3|.|16|TRBJ1-1
TGTGCCATCAGTGAGGGTTTGGCAGGGGGGAACACTGAAGCTTTCTTT
CAISEGLAGGNTEAFF
>TRBD2|TRBV4-2|.|15|TRBJ2-1
TGTGCCAGCTCACAGCGGGGGGGCCTCTACAATGAGCAGTTCTTC
CASSQRGGLYNEQFF
>.|TRBV7-9|.|14|TRBJ2-3
TGTGCCAGCAGCTTACAGGGGAGCACAGATACGCAGTATTTT
CASSLQGSTDTQYF
>.|TRBV7-2|once|17|TRBJ2-3
TGTGCCAGCAGCCGCAGGGGAGCGGGGCTTCGCACAGATACGCAGTATTTT
CASSRRGAGLRTDTQYF
>.|TRBV28|.|14|TRBJ2-3
TGTGCCAGCACCATCGGGGGAGCCACAGATACGCAGTATTTT
CASTIGGATDTQYF
>TRBD2|TRBV5-1|.|15|TRBJ2-3
TGCGCCAGCAGCTTGAGCGGGGTTAGCACAGATACGCAGTATTTT
CASSLSGVSTDTQYF
>TRBD1|TRBV4-1|few|15|TRBJ1-5
TGCGCCAGCAGCCGACCCGGGACAGTTAATCAGCCCCAGCATTTT
CASSRPGTVNQPQHF
>TRBD1|TRBV9|.|14|TRBJ2-7
TGTGCCAGCAGCGTGGGACAGGGGGATTACGAGCAGTACTTC
CASSVGQGDYEQYF
>.|TRBV7-9|.|14|TRBJ1-2
TGTGCCAGCAGCTTAGGGACAGTATTCTATGGCTACACCTTC
CASSLGTVFYGYTF